This paragraph covers one T cell receptor beta chain sequence. In its sample, this clone was seen once. Its target antigen remains unknown. Base-call qualities are not available, and no considerably larger clone is one nucleotide away. The same CDR3 arises from other DNA sequences in this sample as well. One collaborating source in Seattle enrolled patients while the patients were actively infected and followed the patients over time throughout the course of disease. Each collaborating institution followed its own protocols to collect whole blood in K2EDTA tubes. For TCRbeta analysis, collaborators shipped samples in one of three forms: frozen whole blood, isolated PBMCs, or DNA extracted from either of those sample types. This sample is part of a study of blood T cell repertoires in COVID-19 (dated by TCRdb to the early 2020s). With regard to the full study: The collaborator samples originated in the United States, Italy and Spain and spanned the acute and convalescent phases of COVID-19. Subjects who had been exposed to COVID-19, were actively infected with it, or had recovered from it provided the deeply sampled blood TCRbeta repertoires that made up the dataset. A freely available public database, intended as a resource for researchers studying the immune response to SARS-CoV-2, is where the repertoires were released. Sample metadata almost always included a de-identified subject ID, COVID-19 status, age in years and sex. Where available, HLA class I and class II types were taken from metadata supplied by the sample provider and were not determined by assay-based typing. The prospective study material was composed of cDNA or gDNA derived from T cells, B-cell-depleted T cells, or PBMCs. Samples came from the ongoing ImmuneRACE study (first 160 participants) plus 1,254 subjects from 6 global collaborators.

Overall results and qualifications from the work: Clinical and demographic metadata were provided uncurated, with the amount varying by source and participant.

TCRbeta CDR3 regions were amplified from genomic DNA using the immunoSEQ Assay, a bias-controlled multiplex PCR. The paper's processing steps were these. Within the assay, amplification of reference gene primers was used to estimate how many nucleated cells each sample contained. Sequence reads were collapsed and filtered to measure the absolute abundance of every unique TCRbeta CDR3 rearrangement. For each sample, productive Simpson clonality was calculated as the square root of Simpson's diversity index over productive rearrangements. TCRdb provides this immuneACCESS table in a form limited to in-frame rearrangements. Some clones are lacking; in checked studies, under half of them reflect an unresolved V gene, and why the rest are absent is not known. That table furnishes V, J and clone size, whereas the DNA furnished D and trimming. The sample table records around 310,000 clones; 90% of these occur just once. Of the sample, 0.8% to 1.3% falls within the top ten clones.

The CDR3 measures 13 amino acids from cysteine to phenylalanine. Only CDR3 DNA remains: 39 bases, in frame from the first base. CDR1 MNHEY and CDR2 SVGEGT are derived from the germline V gene. The germline ends are 9 bases apart after V is trimmed by 6 bases and J by 1 base. The specimen was peripheral blood. The chain links TRBV6-2 or TRBV6-3 with TRBJ1-1; the D gene lacks a confident call. This TCR came from a woman aged 40 to 50 with COVID-19, enrolled during active disease. In nucleotides, the sequence is TGTGCCAGCAGCCACCGGGAGAACACTGAAGCTTTCTTT. This gives the protein CASSHRENTEAFF.